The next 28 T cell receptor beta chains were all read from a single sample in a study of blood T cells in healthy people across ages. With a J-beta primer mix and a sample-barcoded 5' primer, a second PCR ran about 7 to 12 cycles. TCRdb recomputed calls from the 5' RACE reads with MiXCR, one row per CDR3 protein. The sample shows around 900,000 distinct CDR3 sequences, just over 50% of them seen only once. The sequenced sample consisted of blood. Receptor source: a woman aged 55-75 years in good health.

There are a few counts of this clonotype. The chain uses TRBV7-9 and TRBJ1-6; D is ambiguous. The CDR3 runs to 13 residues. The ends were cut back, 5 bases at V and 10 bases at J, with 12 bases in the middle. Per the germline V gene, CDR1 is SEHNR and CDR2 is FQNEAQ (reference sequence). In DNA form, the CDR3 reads TGTGCCAGCAGCGAAGCCACGAGATCACCCCTCCACTTT. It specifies CASSEATRSPLHF.

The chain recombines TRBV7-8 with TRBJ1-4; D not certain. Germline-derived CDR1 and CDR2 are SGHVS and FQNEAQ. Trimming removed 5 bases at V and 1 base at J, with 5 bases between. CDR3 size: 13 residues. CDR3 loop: CASSTLTNEKLFF. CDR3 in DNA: TGTGCCAGCAGCACCTTAACTAATGAAAAACTGTTTTTT.

For the CDR3, the DNA is TGCAGTGCTAGCCCCCTAGAGACTTTTGGTGATACGCAGTATTTT. Residues: CSASPLETFGDTQYF. This chain uses TRBV20-1 with TRBJ2-3; D gene ambiguous. Deletions cut 3 bases from V and 6 bases from J, with 19 bases between. The CDR3 covers 15 residues. Germline V gene data show CDR1 as DFQATT and CDR2 as SNEGSKA (reference sequence).

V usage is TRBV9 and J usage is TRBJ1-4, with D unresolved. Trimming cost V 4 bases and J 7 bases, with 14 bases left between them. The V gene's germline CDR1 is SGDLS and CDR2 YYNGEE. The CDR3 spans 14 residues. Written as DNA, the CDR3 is TGTGCCAGCAGCACCTCAAGCTGGGGTGAAAAACTGTTTTTT. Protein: CASSTSSWGEKLFF.

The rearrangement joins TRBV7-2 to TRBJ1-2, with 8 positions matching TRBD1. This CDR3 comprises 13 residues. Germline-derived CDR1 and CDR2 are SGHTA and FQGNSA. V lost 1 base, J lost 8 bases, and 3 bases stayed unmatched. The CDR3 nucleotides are TGTGCCAGCAGCTTAGAACAGGGGGGCGGCTACACCTTC. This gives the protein CASSLEQGGGYTF. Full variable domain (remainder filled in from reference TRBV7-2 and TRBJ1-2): GAGVSQSPSNKVTEKGKDVELRCDPISGHTALYWYRQSLGQGLEFLIYFQGNSAPDKSGLPSDRFSAERTGGSVSTLTIQRTQQEDSAVYLCASSLEQGGGYTFGSGTRLTVV.

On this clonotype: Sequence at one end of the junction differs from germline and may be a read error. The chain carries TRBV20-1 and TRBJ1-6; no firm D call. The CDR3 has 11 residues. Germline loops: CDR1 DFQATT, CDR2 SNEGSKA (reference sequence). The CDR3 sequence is CRAFHASTLHF. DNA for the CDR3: TGCCGTGCTTTCCATGCCTCTACCCTCCACTTT.

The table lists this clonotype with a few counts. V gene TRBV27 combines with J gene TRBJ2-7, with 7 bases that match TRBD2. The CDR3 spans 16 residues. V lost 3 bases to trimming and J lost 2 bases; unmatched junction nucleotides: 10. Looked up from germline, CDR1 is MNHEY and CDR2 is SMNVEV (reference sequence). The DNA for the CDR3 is TGTGCCAGCAGTTTGATAGCCGGGACTAATCCCTACGAGCAGTACTTC. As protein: CASSLIAGTNPYEQYF.

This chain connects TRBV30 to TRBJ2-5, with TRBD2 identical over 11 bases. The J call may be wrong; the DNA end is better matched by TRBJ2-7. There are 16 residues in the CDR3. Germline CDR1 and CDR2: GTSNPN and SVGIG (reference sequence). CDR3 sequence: CAWSPNILAGAYEQYF. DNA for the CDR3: TGTGCCTGGAGTCCCAACATACTAGCGGGAGCCTACGAGCAGTACTTC.

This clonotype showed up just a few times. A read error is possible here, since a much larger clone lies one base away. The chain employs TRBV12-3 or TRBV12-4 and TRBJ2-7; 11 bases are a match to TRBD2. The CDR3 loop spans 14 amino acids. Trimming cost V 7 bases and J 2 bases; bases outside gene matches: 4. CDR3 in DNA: TGTGCCAGCAACTTAGCGGGAGGGCCCTACGAGCAGTACTTC. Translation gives CASNLAGGPYEQYF.

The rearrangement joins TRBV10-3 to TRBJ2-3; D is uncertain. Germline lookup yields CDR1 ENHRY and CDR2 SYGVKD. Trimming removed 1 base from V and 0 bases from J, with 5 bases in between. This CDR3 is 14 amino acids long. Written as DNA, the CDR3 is TGTGCCATCAGTGAGTTCCCGAGCACAGATACGCAGTATTTT. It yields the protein CAISEFPSTDTQYF.

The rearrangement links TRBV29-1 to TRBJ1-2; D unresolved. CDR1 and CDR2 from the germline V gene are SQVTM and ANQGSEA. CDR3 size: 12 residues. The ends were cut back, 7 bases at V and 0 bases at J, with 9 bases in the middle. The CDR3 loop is CSGGRANYGYTF. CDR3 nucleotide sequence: TGCAGCGGAGGGAGAGCTAACTATGGCTACACCTTC. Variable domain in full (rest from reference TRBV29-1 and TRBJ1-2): SAVISQKPSRDICQRGTSLTIQCQVDSQVTMMFWYRQQPGQSLTLIATANQGSEATYESGFVIDKFPISRPNLTFSTLTVSNMSPEDSSIYLCSGGRANYGYTFGSGTRLTVV.

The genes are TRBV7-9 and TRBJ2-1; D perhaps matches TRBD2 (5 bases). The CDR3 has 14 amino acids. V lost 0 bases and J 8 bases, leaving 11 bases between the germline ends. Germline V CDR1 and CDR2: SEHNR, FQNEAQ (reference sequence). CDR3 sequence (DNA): TGTGCCAGCAGCTTAGCGCGGGCCTTGGATGAGCAGTTCTTC. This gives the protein CASSLARALDEQFF.

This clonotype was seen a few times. The DNA for the CDR3 is TGTGCCAGCAGTTACCAGGAAAACACTGAAGCTTTCTTT. Protein: CASSYQENTEAFF. The chain combines TRBV6-2 or TRBV6-3 with TRBJ1-1; no reliable D call. V was clipped by 2 bases and J by 2 bases, with 6 bases between them. The CDR3 has 13 amino acids. CDR1 is MNHEY and CDR2 is SVGEGT in the germline V gene.

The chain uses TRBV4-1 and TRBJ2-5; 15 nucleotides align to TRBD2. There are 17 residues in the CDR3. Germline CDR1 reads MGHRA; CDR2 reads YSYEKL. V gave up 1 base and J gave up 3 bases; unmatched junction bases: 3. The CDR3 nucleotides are TGCGCCAGCAGCCAAGGCGGGACTAGCGGGGGGAAAGAGACCCAGTACTTC. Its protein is CASSQGGTSGGKETQYF.

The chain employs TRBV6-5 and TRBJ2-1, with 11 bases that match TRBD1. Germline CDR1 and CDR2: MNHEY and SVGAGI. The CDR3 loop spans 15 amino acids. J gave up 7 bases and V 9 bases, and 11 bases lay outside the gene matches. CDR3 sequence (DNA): TGTGCCAGTAGATCGGACAGGGGGCGGTTTAATGAGCAGTTCTTC. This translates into CASRSDRGRFNEQFF.

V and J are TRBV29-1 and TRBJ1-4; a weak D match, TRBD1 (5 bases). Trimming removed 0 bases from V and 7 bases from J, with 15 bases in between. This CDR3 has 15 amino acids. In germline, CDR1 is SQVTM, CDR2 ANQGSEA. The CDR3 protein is CSVEEGPPESEKLFF. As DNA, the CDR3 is TGCAGCGTTGAAGAGGGACCGCCCGAAAGTGAAAAACTGTTTTTT.

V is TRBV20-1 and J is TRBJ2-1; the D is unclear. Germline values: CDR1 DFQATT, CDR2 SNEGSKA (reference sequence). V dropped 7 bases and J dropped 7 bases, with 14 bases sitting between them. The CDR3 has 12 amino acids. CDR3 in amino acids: CSVLYLGNEQFF. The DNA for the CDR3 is TGCAGTGTTCTTTACCTGGGGAATGAGCAGTTCTTC.

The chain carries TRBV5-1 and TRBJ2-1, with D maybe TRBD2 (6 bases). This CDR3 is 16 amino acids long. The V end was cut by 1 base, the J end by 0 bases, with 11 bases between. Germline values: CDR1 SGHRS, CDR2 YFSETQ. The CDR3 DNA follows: TGCGCCAGCAGCTTGAGGCTAGCGCACTCCTACAATGAGCAGTTCTTC. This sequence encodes CASSLRLAHSYNEQFF.

The CDR3 reads CASSHLQDTEAFF. The CDR3 nucleotides are TGTGCCAGCAGCCACCTTCAGGACACTGAAGCTTTCTTT. J is TRBJ1-1 and V is TRBV12-3 or TRBV12-4; D unresolved. Trimming pared 6 bases from V and 3 bases from J, leaving 11 bases between. The CDR3 is made up of 13 amino acids.

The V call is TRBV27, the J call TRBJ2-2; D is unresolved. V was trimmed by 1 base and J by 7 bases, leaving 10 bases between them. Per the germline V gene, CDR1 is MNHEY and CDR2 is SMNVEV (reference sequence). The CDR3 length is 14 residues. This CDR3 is CASSLWKGHGELFF. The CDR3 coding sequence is TGTGCCAGCAGTTTATGGAAAGGTCACGGGGAGCTGTTTTTT.

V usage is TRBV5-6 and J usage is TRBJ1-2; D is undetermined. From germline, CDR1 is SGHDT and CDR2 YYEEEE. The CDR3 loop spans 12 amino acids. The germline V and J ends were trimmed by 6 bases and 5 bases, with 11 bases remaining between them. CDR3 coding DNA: TGTGCCAGCACCACCCGGGGTTATGGCTACACCTTC. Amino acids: CASTTRGYGYTF.

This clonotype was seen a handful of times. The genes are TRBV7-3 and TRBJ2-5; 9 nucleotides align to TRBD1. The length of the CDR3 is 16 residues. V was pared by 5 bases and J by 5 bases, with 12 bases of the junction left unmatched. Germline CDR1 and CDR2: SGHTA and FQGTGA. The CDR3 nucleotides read TGTGCCAGCAGCCCACAAAGACGACAGGGGGGTGAGACCCAGTACTTC. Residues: CASSPQRRQGGETQYF.

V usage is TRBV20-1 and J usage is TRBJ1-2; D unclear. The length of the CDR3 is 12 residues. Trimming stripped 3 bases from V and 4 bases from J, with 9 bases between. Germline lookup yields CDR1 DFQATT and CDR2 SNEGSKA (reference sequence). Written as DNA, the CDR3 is TGCAGTGCTAGTGAGACTTCCTATGGCTACACCTTC. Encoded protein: CSASETSYGYTF.

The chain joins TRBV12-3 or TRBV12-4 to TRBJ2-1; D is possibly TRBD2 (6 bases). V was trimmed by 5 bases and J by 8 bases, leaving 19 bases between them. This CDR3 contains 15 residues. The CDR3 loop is CASSPPQTRLDEQFF. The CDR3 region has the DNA TGTGCCAGCAGTCCGCCGCAGACTAGATTGGATGAGCAGTTCTTC.

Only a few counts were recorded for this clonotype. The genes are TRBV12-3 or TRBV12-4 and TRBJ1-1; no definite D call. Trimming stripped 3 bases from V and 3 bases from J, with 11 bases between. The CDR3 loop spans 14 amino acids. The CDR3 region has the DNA TGTGCCAGCAGTTTTTCCGGGCCGCACACTGAAGCTTTCTTT. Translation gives CASSFSGPHTEAFF.

The CDR3 DNA sequence: TGTGCCAGCAGCCAACCGCTAGCGGGAGTAGAGACCCAGTACTTC. It yields the protein CASSQPLAGVETQYF. This chain joins TRBV14 and TRBJ2-5, with TRBD2 identical over 10 bases. The CDR3 runs 15 residues. The ends lost 2 bases at V and 4 bases at J; junction bases unmatched: 4. The germline V gene encodes CDR1 SGHDN and CDR2 FVKESK.

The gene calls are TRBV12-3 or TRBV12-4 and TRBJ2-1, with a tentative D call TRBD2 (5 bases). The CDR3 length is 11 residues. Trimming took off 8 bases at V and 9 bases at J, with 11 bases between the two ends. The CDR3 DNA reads TGTGCCAGCGCCCGAGGGCCTGAGCAGTTCTTC. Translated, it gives CASARGPEQFF.

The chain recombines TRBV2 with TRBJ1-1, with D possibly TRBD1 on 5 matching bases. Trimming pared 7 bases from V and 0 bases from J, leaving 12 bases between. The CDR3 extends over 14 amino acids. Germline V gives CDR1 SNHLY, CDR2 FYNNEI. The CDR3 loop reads CASIFGTVNTEAFF. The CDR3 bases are TGTGCCAGCATCTTCGGGACGGTGAACACTGAAGCTTTCTTT. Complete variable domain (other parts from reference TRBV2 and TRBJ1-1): EPEVTQTPSHQVTQMGQEVILRCVPISNHLYFYWYRQILGQKVEFLVSFYNNEISEKSEIFDDQFSVERPDGSNFTLKIRSTKLEDSAMYFCASIFGTVNTEAFFGQGTRLTVV.